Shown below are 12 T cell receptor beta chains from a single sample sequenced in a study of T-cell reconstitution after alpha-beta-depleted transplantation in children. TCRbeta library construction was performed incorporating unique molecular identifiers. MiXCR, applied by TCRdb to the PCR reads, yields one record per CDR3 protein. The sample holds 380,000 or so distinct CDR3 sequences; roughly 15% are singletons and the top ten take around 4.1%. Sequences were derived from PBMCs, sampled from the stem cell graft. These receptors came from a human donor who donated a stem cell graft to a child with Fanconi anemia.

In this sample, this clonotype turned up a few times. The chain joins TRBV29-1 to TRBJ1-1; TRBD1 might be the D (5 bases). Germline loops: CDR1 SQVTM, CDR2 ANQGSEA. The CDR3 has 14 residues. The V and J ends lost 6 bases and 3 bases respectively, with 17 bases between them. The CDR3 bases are TGCAGCGTCGGCAATGGGGGTTTGGACACTGAAGCTTTCTTT. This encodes CSVGNGGLDTEAFF.

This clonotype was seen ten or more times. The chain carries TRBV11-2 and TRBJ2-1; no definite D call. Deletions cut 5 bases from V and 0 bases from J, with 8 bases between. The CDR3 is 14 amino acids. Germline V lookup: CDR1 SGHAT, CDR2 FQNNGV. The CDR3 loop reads CASSPYSSYNEQFF. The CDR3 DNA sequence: TGTGCCAGCAGCCCTTATAGCTCCTACAATGAGCAGTTCTTC.

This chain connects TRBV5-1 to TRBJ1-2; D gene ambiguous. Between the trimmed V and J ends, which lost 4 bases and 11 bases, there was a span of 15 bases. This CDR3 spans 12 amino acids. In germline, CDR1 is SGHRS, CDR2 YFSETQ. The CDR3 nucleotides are TGCGCCAGCAGCCTCGGGAAGGACCCGTACACCTTC. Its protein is CASSLGKDPYTF.

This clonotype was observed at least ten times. The CDR3 DNA reads as TGTGCCAGCAGTCAGGGACCGTTTAATTCACCCCTCCACTTT. It is translated as CASSQGPFNSPLHF. This chain links TRBV27 with TRBJ1-6; perhaps TRBD1 as D (5 bases). The CDR3 loop spans 14 amino acids. Germline-derived CDR1 and CDR2 are MNHEY and SMNVEV (reference sequence). V dropped 5 bases and J dropped 6 bases, with 11 bases sitting between them.

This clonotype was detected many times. The CDR3 DNA reads as TGTGCCAGCAGCTTTGCCTCTTTCCGCAATGAGCAGTTCTTC. As protein: CASSFASFRNEQFF. The chain employs TRBV5-5 and TRBJ2-1, with D uncertain. CDR3 length equals 14 residues. Trimming took off 2 bases at V and 6 bases at J, with 12 bases between the two ends. Germline loops: CDR1 SGHKS, CDR2 YYEKEE (reference sequence).

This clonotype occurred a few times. CDR3: CASSLVIYNEQFF. In DNA, the CDR3 is TGTGCCAGCAGCTTAGTAATCTACAATGAGCAGTTCTTC. The V call is TRBV7-9, the J call TRBJ2-1; no clear D gene. The CDR3 is made up of 13 amino acids. Germline-derived CDR1 and CDR2 are SEHNR and FQNEAQ (reference sequence). V gave up 1 base and J gave up 3 bases, with 4 bases separating them.

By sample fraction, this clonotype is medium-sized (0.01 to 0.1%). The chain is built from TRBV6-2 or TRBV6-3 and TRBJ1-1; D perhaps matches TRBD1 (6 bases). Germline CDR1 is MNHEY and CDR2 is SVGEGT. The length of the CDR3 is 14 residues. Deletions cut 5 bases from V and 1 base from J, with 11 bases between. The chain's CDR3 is CASSPWTENTEAFF. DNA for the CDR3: TGTGCCAGCAGTCCCTGGACAGAGAACACTGAAGCTTTCTTT.

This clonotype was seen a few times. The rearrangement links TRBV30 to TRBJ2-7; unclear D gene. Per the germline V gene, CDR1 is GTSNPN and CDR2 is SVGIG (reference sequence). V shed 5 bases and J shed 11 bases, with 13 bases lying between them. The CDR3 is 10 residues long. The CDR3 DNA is TGTGCCTGGGAAGAAGGAAGAAAGTACTTC. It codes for CAWEEGRKYF.

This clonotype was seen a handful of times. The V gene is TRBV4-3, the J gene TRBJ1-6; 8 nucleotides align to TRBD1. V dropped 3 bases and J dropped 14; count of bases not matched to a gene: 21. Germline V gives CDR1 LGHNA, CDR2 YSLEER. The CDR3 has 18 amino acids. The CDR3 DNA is TGCGCCAGCAGCCAGGATTTCTCCCAACGGGACAGGCCTGACACCCTCCACTTT. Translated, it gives CASSQDFSQRDRPDTLHF.

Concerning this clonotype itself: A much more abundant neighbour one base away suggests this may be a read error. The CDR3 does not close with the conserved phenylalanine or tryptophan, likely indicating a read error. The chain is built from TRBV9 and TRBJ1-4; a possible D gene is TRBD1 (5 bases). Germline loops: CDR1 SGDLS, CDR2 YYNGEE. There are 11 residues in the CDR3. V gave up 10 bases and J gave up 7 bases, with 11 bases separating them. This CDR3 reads CASGTGEKLFC. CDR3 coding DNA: TGTGCCTCTGGGACTGGTGAAAAACTGTTTTGT.

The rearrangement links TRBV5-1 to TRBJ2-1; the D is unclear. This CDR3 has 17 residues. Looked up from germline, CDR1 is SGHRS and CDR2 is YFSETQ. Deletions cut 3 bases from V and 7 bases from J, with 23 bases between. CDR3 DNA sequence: TGCGCCAGCAGCTCCTCGATGAGCATTGGTCCCTTGAATGAGCAGTTCTTC. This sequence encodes CASSSSMSIGPLNEQFF.

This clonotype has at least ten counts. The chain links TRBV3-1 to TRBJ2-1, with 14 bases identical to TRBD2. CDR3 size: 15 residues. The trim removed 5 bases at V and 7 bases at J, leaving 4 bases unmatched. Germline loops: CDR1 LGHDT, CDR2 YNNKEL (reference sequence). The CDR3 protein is CASSTTSGGANEQFF. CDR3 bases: TGTGCCAGCAGCACGACTAGCGGGGGGGCGAATGAGCAGTTCTTC.